The TCR beta chain under discussion was sequenced for a study of CD4+ T cells in melanoma. Germline loops: CDR1 SNHLY, CDR2 FYNNEI. The ends were cut back, 3 bases at V and 1 base at J, with 2 bases in the middle. The CDR3 spans 12 residues. For this clone: Its antigen remains unidentified.

Study-wide results and limits: In melanoma, neoantigen-specific CD4+ T cells reportedly differed in differentiation state.

Only in-frame clones appear in the TCRdb table, and some are missing; sequencing was by immunoSEQ multiplex PCR. This sample has about 13,000 clones, with around three quarters found just once. The chain has TRBV2 and TRBJ2-3; D is unclear. The sequenced material came from cells from a culture (not recorded whether cultured in vitro). The receptor was derived from a human donor with melanoma. The CDR3 bases are TGTGCCAGCAGTGAGCGCACAGATACGCAGTATTTT. This translates into CASSERTDTQYF.